This record covers a single T cell receptor (beta chain). The antigen it recognizes is unknown. It has no much larger one-base neighbor in the sample; base qualities were not kept. To sequence the TCRbeta CDR3 region, genomic DNA was isolated from the sorted cells. The immunoSEQ Assay was used for sequencing of TCRbeta CDR3 regions. The source is immuneACCESS, and TCRdb retained only in-frame sequences with V and J called. Part of the clones is not carried over; for the studies checked, unresolved V genes explain less than half of this, and the remainder is unexplained. The sample yields 74,000 or so clones; approximately 85% were counted once. The top ten clones comprise approximately 2.2% of the sample. The sample is drawn from a study of OX40 agonist ivuxolimab in advanced cancers. Background for the entire study: The costimulatory receptor OX40 (CD134) was targeted by ivuxolimab, a fully human IgG2 agonistic monoclonal antibody. Intravenous ivuxolimab was administered to patients every 2 weeks at six dose levels: 0.01, 0.1, 0.3, 1.5, 3 and 10 mg/kg. Of the roughly 53 patients in dose escalation, about 19 had hepatocellular carcinoma, about 15 had melanoma, 9 had renal cell carcinoma and 9 had head and neck cancer. In the dose-escalation cohort, more than 75% of patients were male, and the mean age was roughly 60 years, with a range of roughly 23 to 85. Patients were allowed to have had prior anti-PD-1, anti-PD-L1 or anti-CTLA-4 therapy, and 30% to 50% of the dose-escalation patients had previously received checkpoint inhibitors. Partial responses were achieved by three dose-escalation patients, of whom one had hepatocellular carcinoma and two had cutaneous melanoma. The point of sequencing TCRbeta in the periphery was to test whether ivuxolimab changed TCR sequence diversity and drove clonal T-cell expansion. The paper covers the monotherapy dose-escalation part of the phase I ivuxolimab trial, which included N ≈ 54 patients.

The paper as a whole reports these results and caveats: The antigen specificity of the peripheral T cells that underwent clonal expansion was not determined. After ivuxolimab, expanded clones were on average more numerous among CD8+ T cells than among CD4+ T cells. At doses from 0.1 to 3.0 mg/kg, clonal expansion was seen in both CD4+ and CD8+ blood T cells between baseline and week 6. In the 0.1-3.0 mg/kg groups, partial responders had among the lowest normalized peripheral clonal expansion, particularly in CD8+ T cells. Low levels of normalized T-cell clonal expansion were also seen in some nonresponding patients.

The CDR3 starts with the cysteine, ends with the phenylalanine, and has 15 residues. Of all the DNA, just the CDR3 is kept, 45 bases in frame from base 1. Reading the germline V gene (reference sequence) gives CDR1 SEHNR and CDR2 FQNEAQ. Trimming removed 4 bases from V and 3 bases from J, leaving 12 bases between the germline ends. The trial excluded patients who had a history of autoimmune disease or who were on systemic immunosuppression. Peripheral blood for TCR sequencing was collected from all dose cohorts at baseline, on cycle 4 day 1, and on cycle 7 day 1. Samples came from an open-label, multicenter, first-in-human phase I dose-escalation trial of ivuxolimab. The trial enrolled adults with locally advanced or metastatic head and neck squamous cell, hepatocellular, melanoma or renal cell carcinoma. Before TCR sequencing, CD4+ T cells and CD8+ T cells from peripheral blood were sorted into separate populations.

The rearrangement joined TRBV7-9 to TRBJ2-2; TRBD1 could be the D gene, as 6 bases match. The origin of this receptor is an adult with an advanced solid tumor such as melanoma, head and neck, liver or kidney cancer. The sequences come from CD4+ or CD8+ T cells sorted from blood, collected in a trial of the OX40 agonist ivuxolimab. The nucleotides read TGTGCCAGCAGCTGGCCAGAGGGGGACACCGGGGAGCTGTTTTTT. The translation is CASSWPEGDTGELFF.